This T cell receptor (beta chain) comes out of a study of shared clonotypes between healthy human individuals. At the level of the study: Those who served as donors were two women and a few men between the ages of 18 and 49.

Clones were sequenced by immunoSEQ multiplex PCR, and TCRdb holds only the in-frame ones, with some missing. The table shows about 680,000 clones, with about two thirds occurring only once. V lost 6 bases, J lost 5 bases, and 18 bases lay in between. CDR1 SGHNT and CDR2 YYREEE come from the germline V gene (reference sequence). The CDR3 is 14 amino acids. This receptor was identified in a woman in her 30s in good health. This chain links TRBV5-4 with TRBJ2-7; TRBD1 or TRBD2 may be the D gene (6 bases each). Sequenced: memory CD4+ T cells sorted from blood. The subset: CD45RA-negative fraction. CDR3 region: CASTRGNRVNEQYF. The CDR3 DNA reads as TGTGCCAGCACGCGGGGCAACAGGGTAAACGAGCAGTACTTC.